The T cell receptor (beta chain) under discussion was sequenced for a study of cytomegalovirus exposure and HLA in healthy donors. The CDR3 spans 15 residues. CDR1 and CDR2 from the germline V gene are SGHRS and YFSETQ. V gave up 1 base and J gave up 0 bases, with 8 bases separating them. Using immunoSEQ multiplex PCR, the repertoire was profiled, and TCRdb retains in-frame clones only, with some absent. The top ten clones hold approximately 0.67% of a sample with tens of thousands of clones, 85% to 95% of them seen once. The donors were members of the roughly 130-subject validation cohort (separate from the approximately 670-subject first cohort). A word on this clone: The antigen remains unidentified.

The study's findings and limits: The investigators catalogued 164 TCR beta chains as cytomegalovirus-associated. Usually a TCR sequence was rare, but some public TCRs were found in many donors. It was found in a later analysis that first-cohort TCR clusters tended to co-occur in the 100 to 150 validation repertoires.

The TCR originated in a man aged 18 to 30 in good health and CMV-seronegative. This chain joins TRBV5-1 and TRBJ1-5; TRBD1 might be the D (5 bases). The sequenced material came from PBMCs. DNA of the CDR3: TGCGCCAGCAGCTTGACAGGATATAGCAATCAGCCCCAGCATTTT. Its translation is CASSLTGYSNQPQHF.